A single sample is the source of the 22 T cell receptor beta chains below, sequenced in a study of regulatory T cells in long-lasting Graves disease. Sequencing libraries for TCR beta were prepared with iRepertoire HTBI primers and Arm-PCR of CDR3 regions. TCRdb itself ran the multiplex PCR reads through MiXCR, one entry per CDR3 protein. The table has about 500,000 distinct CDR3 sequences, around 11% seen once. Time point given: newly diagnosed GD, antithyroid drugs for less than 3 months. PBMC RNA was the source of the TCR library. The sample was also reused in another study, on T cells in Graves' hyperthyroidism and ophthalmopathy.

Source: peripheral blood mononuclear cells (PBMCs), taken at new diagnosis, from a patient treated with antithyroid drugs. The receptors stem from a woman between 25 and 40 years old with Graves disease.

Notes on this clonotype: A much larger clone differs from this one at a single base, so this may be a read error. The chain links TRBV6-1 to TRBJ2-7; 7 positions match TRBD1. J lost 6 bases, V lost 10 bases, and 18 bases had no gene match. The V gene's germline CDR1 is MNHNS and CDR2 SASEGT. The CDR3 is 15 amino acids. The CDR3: CATNRPGQMTCEQYF. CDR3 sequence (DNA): TGTGCCACCAACAGGCCGGGACAGATGACCTGCGAGCAGTACTTC.

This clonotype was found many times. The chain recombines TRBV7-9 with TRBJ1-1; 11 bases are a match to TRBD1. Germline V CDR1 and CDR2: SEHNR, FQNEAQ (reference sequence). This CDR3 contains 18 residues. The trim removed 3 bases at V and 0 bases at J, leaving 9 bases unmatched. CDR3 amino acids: CASSFNGQGAPLNTEAFF. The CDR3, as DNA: TGTGCCAGCAGCTTCAACGGACAGGGGGCTCCCTTGAACACTGAAGCTTTCTTT.

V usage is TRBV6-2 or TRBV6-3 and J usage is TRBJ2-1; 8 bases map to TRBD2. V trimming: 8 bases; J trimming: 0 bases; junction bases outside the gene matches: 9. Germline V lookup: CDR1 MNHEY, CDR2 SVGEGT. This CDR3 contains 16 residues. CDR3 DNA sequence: TGTGCCAGCGGGACGGCGGGACTAGGCTCCTACAATGAGCAGTTCTTC. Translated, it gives CASGTAGLGSYNEQFF.

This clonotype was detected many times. The CDR3 sequence: CASSPPSYYPTDTQYF. The CDR3 DNA reads TGTGCCAGCAGCCCCCCCAGCTATTACCCCACCGATACGCAGTATTTT. The chain couples TRBV11-2 to TRBJ2-3; D remains ambiguous. V was shortened by 5 bases and J by 6 bases, with 21 bases between the two germline ends. The germline gives CDR1 SGHAT, CDR2 FQNNGV. The CDR3 runs to 16 residues.

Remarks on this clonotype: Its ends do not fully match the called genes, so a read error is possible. The CDR3 region is CASSPVTNTGELFF. As DNA, the CDR3 is TGTGCTAGCAGCCCGGTAACAAACACCGGGGAGCTGTTTTTT. This chain joins TRBV7-7 and TRBJ2-2; D is uncertain. CDR3 length: 14 amino acids. The V gene's germline CDR1 is SSHAT and CDR2 FNYEAQ (reference sequence).

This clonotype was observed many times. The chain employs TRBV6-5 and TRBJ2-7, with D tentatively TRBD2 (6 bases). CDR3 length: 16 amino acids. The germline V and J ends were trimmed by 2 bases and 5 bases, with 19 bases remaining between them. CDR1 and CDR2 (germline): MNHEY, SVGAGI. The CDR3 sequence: CASSYRRGGNDHEQYF. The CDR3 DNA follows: TGTGCCAGCAGTTACCGTCGTGGAGGGAACGACCACGAGCAGTACTTC.

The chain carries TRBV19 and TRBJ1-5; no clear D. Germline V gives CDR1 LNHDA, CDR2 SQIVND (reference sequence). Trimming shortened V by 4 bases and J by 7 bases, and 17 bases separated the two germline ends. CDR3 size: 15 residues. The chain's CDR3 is CASSTRPGGEQPQHF. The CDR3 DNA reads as TGTGCCAGTAGTACCCGCCCCGGTGGAGAACAGCCCCAGCATTTT.

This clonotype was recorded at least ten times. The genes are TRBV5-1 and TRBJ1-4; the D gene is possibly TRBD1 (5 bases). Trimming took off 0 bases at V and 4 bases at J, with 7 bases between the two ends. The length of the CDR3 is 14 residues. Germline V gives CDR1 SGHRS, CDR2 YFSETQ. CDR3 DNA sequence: TGCGCCAGCAGCTTGGACAGGAGTAATGAAAAACTGTTTTTT. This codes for CASSLDRSNEKLFF.

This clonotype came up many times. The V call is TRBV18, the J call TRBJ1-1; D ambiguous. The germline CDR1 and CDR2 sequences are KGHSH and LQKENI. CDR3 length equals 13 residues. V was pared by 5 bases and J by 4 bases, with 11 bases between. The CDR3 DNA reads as TGTGCCAGCTCAACGAACAGAGGCACTGAAGCTTTCTTT. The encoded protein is CASSTNRGTEAFF.

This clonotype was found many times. CDR3 sequence reads: CASRPTPSSYEQYF. The CDR3 DNA sequence: TGCGCCAGCAGACCCACTCCCAGCTCCTACGAGCAGTACTTC. This rearrangement joins TRBV10-2 to TRBJ2-7; D ambiguous. V lost 6 bases to trimming and J lost 0 bases, with 12 bases between them. Germline V lookup: CDR1 WSHSY, CDR2 SAAADI. CDR3 length equals 14 residues.

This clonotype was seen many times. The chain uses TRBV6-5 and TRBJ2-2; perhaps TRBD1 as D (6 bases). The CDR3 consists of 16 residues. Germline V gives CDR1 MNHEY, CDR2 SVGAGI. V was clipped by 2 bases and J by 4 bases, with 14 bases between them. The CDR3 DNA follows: TGTGCCAGCAGTTACCGGATGACAGGACTCACCGGGGAGCTGTTTTTT. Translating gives CASSYRMTGLTGELFF.

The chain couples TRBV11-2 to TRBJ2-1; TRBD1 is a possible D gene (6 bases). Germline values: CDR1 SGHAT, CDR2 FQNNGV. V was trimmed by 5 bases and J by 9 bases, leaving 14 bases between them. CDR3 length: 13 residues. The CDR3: CASSQRRGGEQFF. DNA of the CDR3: TGTGCCAGCAGCCAGCGGCGAGGGGGTGAGCAGTTCTTC.

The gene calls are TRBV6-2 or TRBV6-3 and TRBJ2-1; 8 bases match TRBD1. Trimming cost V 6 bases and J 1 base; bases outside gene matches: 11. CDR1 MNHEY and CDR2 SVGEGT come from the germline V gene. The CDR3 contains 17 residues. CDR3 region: CASRNQYGQGSYNEQFF. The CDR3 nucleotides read TGTGCCAGCAGAAACCAATACGGACAGGGTTCCTACAATGAGCAGTTCTTC.

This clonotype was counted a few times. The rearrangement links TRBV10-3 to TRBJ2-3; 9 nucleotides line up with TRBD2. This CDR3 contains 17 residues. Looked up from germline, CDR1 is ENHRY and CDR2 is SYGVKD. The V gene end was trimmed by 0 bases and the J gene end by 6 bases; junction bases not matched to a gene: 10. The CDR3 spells CAISESSELAGSDTQYF. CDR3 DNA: TGTGCCATCAGTGAGTCGAGTGAACTAGCGGGTTCGGATACGCAGTATTTT.

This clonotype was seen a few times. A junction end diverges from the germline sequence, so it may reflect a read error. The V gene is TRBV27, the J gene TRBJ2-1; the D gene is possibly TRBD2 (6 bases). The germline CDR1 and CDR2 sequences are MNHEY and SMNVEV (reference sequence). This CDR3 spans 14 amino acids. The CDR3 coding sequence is TGTGCCAGCAGTTTTTCTAGCGTCAACAATAAGCAGTTCTTC. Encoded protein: CASSFSSVNNKQFF.

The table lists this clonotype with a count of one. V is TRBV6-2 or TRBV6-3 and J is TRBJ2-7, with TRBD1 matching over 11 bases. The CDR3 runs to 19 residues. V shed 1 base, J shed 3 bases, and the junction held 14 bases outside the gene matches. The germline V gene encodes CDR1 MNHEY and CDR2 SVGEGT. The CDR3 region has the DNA TGTGCCAGCAGTTACTTCAGGGATGGCGGGACAGGGGGAAACTACGAGCAGTACTTC. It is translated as CASSYFRDGGTGGNYEQYF.

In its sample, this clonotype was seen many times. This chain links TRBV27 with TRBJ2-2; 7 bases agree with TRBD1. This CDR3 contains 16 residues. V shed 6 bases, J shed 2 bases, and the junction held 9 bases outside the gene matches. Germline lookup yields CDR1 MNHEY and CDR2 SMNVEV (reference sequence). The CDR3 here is CASSLAGTENTGELFF. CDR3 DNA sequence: TGTGCCAGCAGCTTGGCCGGGACAGAAAACACCGGGGAGCTGTTTTTT.

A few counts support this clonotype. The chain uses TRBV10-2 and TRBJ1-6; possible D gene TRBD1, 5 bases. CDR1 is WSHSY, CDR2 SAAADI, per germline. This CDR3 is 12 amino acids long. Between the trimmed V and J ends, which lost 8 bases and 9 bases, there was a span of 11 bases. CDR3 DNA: TGCGCCAGCGGCAGGGTTGGTTCACCCCTCCACTTT. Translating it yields CASGRVGSPLHF.

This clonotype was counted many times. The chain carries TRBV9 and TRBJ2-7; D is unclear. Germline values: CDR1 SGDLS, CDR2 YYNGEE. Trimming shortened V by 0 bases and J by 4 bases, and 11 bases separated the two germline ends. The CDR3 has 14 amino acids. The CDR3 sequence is CASSVGLDGYEQYF. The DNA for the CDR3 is TGTGCCAGCAGCGTAGGCCTGGACGGGTACGAGCAGTACTTC.

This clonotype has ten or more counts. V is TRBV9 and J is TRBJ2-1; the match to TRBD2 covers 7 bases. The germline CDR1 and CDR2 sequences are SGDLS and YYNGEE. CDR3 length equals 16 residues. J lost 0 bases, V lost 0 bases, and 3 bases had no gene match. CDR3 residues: CASSVGGSGSYNEQFF. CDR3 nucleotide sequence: TGTGCCAGCAGCGTAGGCGGGAGTGGCTCCTACAATGAGCAGTTCTTC.

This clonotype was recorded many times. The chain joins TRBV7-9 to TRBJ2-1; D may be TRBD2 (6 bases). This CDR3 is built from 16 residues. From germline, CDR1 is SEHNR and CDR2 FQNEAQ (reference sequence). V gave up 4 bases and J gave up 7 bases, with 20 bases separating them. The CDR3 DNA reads TGTGCCAGCAGCTACACCAGAGCGGGTACGTGGAATGAGCAGTTCTTC. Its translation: CASSYTRAGTWNEQFF.

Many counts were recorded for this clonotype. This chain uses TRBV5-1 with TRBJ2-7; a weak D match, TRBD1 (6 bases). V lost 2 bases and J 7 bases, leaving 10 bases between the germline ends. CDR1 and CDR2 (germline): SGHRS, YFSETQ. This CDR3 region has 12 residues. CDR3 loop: CASSLQGEEQYF. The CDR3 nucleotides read TGCGCCAGCAGCTTACAGGGCGAGGAGCAGTACTTC.